This TCR beta chain derives from a study of tumor-infiltrating lymphocytes in oesophageal squamous cell carcinoma. One entry per CDR3 protein results from TCRdb running MiXCR on the PCR reads. The repertoire includes some 12,000 distinct CDR3 sequences, about 60% of them detected once, and about 24% sits in the top ten. The receptor was derived from a male donor with esophageal squamous cell carcinoma. Sequencing used esophageal tumor tissue.

The CDR3 loop reads CASSLETGSDTQYF. CDR3 DNA sequence: TGTGCCAGCAGCTTAGAGACAGGTTCAGATACGCAGTATTTT. The rearrangement uses TRBV7-4 and TRBJ2-3; maybe TRBD1 (6 bases). This CDR3 comprises 14 residues. Trimming took off 1 base at V and 4 bases at J, with 9 bases between the two ends. Germline CDR1 reads SGHVT; CDR2 reads SQSDAQ.